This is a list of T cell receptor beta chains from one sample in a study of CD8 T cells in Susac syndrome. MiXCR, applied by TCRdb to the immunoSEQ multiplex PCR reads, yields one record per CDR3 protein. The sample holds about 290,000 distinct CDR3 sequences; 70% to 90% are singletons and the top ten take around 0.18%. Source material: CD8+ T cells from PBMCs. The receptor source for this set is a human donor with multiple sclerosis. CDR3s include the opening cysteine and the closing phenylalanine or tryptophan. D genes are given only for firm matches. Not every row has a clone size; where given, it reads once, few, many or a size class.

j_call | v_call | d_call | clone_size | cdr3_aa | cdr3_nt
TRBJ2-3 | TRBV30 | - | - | CAWRRQESSGTQYF | TGTGCCTGGAGACGGCAGGAATCTTCTGGTACGCAGTATTTT
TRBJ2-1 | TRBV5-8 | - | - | CASSLGQGGGRNEQFF | TGTGCCAGCAGCTTGGGACAGGGAGGCGGACGTAATGAGCAGTTCTTC
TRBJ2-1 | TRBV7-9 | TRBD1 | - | CATAGLTGDEQFF | TGTGCCACAGCCGGCCTTACAGGGGATGAGCAGTTCTTC
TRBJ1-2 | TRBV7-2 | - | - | CASSPWPLTVTNGYTF | TGTGCCAGCAGCCCCTGGCCCTTGACAGTGACTAATGGCTACACCTTC
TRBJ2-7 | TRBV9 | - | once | CASSERADPYEQYF | TGTGCCAGCAGCGAAAGGGCAGACCCCTACGAGCAGTACTTC
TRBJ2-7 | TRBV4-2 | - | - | CASSPTYPHEQYF | TGTGCCAGCAGCCCGACATACCCCCACGAGCAGTACTTC
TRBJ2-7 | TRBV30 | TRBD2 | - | CAWSLAGLEQYF | TGTGCCTGGAGTTTAGCGGGTCTCGAGCAGTACTTC
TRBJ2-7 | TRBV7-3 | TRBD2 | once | CASSLVASGASEQYF | TGTGCCAGCAGCTTAGTGGCTAGCGGGGCCTCCGAGCAGTACTTC
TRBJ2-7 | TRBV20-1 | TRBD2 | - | CSARPSGGAKPHEQYF | TGCAGTGCTAGGCCTAGCGGGGGGGCCAAGCCCCACGAGCAGTACTTC
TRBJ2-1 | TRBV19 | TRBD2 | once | CASSIAGGLNEQFF | TGTGCCAGTAGTATAGCGGGGGGGCTCAATGAGCAGTTCTTC
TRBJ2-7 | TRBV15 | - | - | CATSGTVPPYEQYF | TGTGCCACCAGCGGCACAGTACCCCCCTACGAGCAGTACTTC
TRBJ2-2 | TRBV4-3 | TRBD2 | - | CASSQGPGTSAGELFF | TGCGCCAGCAGCCAAGGGCCCGGGACTAGCGCCGGGGAGCTGTTTTTT
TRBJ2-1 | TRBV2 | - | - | CASYRVGNNEQFF | TGTGCCAGCTACAGAGTAGGGAACAATGAGCAGTTCTTC
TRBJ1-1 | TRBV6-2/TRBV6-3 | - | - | CASTQNTEAFF | TGTGCCAGCACCCAGAACACTGAAGCTTTCTTT
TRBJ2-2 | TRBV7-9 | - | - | CASSSVSVTNTGELFF | TGTGCCAGCAGCTCAGTCAGCGTAACGAACACCGGGGAGCTGTTTTTT
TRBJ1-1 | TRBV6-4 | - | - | CASSDGDNTEAFF | TGTGCCAGCAGTGACGGGGATAACACTGAAGCTTTCTTT
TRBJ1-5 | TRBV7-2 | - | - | CASSLGASLGSGGNQPQHF | TGTGCCAGCAGCTTAGGGGCCAGTCTCGGGAGTGGAGGCAATCAGCCCCAGCATTTT
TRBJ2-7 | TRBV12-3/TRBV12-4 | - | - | CASSSPNLPYEQYF | TGTGCCAGCAGTTCACCCAACCTCCCATACGAGCAGTACTTC
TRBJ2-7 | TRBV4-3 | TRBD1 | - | CASSQFPGQGVYEQYF | TGCGCCAGCAGCCAATTCCCGGGACAGGGGGTCTACGAGCAGTACTTC
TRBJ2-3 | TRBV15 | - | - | CATSRDGAATDTQYF | TGTGCCACCAGCAGAGATGGAGCGGCCACAGATACGCAGTATTTT
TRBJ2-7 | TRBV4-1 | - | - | CASSQEYAGRSYEQYF | TGCGCCAGCAGCCAAGAGTATGCTGGCAGATCCTACGAGCAGTACTTC
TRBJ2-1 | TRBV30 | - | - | CAWTGREGLVYNEQFF | TGTGCCTGGACGGGGCGCGAGGGCCTCGTCTACAATGAGCAGTTCTTC
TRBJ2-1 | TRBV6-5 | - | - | CATSSGVWFYEQFF | TGTGCCACGTCGTCGGGAGTATGGTTCTATGAGCAGTTCTTC
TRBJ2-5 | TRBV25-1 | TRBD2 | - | CASTPLGGDVETQYF | TGTGCCAGCACCCCCCTCGGGGGGGATGTAGAGACCCAGTACTTC
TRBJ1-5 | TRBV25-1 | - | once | CASSEFGTQPQHF | TGTGCCAGCAGTGAATTTGGGACCCAGCCCCAGCATTTT
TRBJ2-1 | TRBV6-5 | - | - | CASSTTPGMNEQFF | TGTGCCAGCAGCACGACGCCAGGGATGAATGAGCAGTTCTTC
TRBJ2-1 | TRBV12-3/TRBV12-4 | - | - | CASSLDVPSYNEQFF | TGTGCCAGCAGCTTGGACGTCCCCTCCTACAATGAGCAGTTCTTC
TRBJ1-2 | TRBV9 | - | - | CASSVGGGGNYGYTF | TGTGCCAGCAGCGTAGGAGGAGGGGGGAACTATGGCTACACCTTC
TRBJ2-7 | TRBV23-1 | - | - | CASSQRDMTVRGSHEQYF | TGCGCCAGCAGTCAAAGAGATATGACAGTCCGTGGGTCCCACGAGCAGTACTTC
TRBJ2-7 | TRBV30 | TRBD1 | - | CASAGDRYEQYF | TGTGCCTCCGCAGGGGACAGGTACGAGCAGTACTTC
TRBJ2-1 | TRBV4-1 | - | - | CASSGSSADEQFF | TGCGCCAGCAGCGGATCATCTGCGGATGAGCAGTTCTTC
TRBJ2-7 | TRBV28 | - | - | CASSFSAGRPLYEQYF | TGTGCCAGCAGTTTCTCCGCAGGGAGGCCCCTCTACGAGCAGTACTTC
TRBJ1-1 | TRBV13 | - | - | CASAEGAWDTEAFF | TGTGCCAGCGCCGAAGGGGCATGGGACACTGAAGCTTTCTTT
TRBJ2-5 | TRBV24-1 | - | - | CATSGVGLLETQYF | TGTGCCACCAGTGGCGTCGGACTGCTTGAGACCCAGTACTTC
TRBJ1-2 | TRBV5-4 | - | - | CAYKDYGYTF | TGTGCTTACAAGGACTATGGCTACACCTTC
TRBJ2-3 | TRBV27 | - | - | CASSLSGTTDTQYF | TGTGCCAGCAGTTTATCAGGGACCACAGATACGCAGTATTTT
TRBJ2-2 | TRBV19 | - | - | CASSILSPGLLAGELFF | TGTGCCAGTAGTATACTCTCCCCAGGGCTCCTCGCCGGGGAGCTGTTTTTT
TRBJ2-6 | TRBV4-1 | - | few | CASSQVQISGANVLTF | TGCGCCAGCAGCCAAGTACAGATCTCTGGGGCCAACGTCCTGACTTTC
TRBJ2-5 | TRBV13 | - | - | CASSSPPGRETQYF | TGTGCCAGCAGCTCGCCCCCCGGACGGGAGACCCAGTACTTC
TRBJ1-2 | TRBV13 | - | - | CASSLGGSAYGYTF | TGTGCCAGCAGCTTAGGCGGGTCGGCATATGGCTACACCTTC
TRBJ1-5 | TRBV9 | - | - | CASSPPRSSNQPQHF | TGTGCCAGCAGTCCACCCAGGAGTAGCAATCAGCCCCAGCATTTT
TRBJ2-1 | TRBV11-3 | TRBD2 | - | CASSLGGVLYNEQFF | TGTGCCAGCAGCTTGGGAGGGGTACTATACAATGAGCAGTTCTTC
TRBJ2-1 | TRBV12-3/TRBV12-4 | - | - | CASAGPNEGKSRFF | TGTGCCAGCGCGGGACCAAACGAAGGCAAGAGTCGGTTCTTC
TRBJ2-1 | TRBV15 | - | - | CATSRHDREQFF | TGTGCCACCAGCAGACACGACAGGGAGCAGTTCTTC
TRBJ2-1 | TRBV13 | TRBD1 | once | CASSLQQGFYNEQFF | TGTGCCAGCAGCTTACAACAGGGGTTTTACAATGAGCAGTTCTTC
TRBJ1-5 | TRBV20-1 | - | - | CSASDGIWQPQHF | TGCAGTGCTAGTGACGGAATCTGGCAGCCCCAGCATTTT
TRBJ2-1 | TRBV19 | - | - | CASSFWASYNEQFF | TGTGCCAGCAGTTTTTGGGCGTCCTACAATGAGCAGTTCTTC
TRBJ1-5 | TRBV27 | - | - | CASSLDRSSGNQPQHF | TGTGCCAGCAGCCTTGACAGGTCCTCGGGCAATCAGCCCCAGCATTTT
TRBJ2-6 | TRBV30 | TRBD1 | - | CAWSVQTGGNSSGANVLTF | TGTGCCTGGAGTGTACAAACAGGGGGCAACAGCTCTGGGGCCAACGTCCTGACTTTC
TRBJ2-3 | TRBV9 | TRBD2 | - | CASSASGRGGTDTQYF | TGTGCCAGCAGCGCCAGCGGGAGAGGAGGGACAGATACGCAGTATTTT
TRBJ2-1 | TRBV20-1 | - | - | CSARTYEQFF | TGCAGTGCTAGGACCTATGAGCAGTTCTTC
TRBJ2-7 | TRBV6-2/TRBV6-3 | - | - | CASSSSRDAYEQYF | TGTGCCAGCAGTTCATCCCGGGATGCCTACGAGCAGTACTTC
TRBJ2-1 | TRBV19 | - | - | CASSTGTNNEQFF | TGTGCCAGTAGTACCGGGACAAATAATGAGCAGTTCTTC
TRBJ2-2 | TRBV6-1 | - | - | CASRESTGELFF | TGTGCCAGCCGAGAGAGCACCGGGGAGCTGTTTTTT
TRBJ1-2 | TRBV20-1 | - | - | CRAPGENTYGYTF | TGCAGGGCCCCAGGGGAAAACACCTATGGCTACACCTTC
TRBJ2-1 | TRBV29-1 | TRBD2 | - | CSVSTSGDYNEQFF | TGCAGCGTCTCAACTAGCGGGGACTACAATGAGCAGTTCTTC
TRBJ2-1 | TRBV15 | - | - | CATSRAGEGYNEQFF | TGTGCCACCAGCAGGGCAGGGGAGGGTTACAATGAGCAGTTCTTC
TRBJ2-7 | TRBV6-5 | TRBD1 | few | CASSYSTGAYEQYF | TGTGCCAGCAGTTACTCGACAGGGGCCTACGAGCAGTACTTC